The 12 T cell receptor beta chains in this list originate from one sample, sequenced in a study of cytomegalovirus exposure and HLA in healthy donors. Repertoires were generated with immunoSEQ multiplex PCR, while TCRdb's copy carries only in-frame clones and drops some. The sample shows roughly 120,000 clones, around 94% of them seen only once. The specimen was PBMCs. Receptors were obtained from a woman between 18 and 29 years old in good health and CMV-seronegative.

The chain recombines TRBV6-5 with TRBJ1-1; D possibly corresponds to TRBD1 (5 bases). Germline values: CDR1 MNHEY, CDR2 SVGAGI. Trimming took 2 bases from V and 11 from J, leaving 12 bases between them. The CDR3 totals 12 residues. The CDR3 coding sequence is TGTGCCAGCAGTTACGGGCGGGGACGCGCTTTCTTT. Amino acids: CASSYGRGRAFF.

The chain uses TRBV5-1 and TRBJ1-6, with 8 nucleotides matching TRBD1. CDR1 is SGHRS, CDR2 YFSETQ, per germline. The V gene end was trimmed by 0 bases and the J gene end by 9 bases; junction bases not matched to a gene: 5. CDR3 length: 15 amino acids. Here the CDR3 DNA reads TGCGCCAGCAGCTTGGTGGGGACAGGCGTTTCACCCCTCCACTTT. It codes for CASSLVGTGVSPLHF. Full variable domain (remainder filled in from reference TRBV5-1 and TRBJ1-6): KAGVTQTPRYLIKTRGQQVTLSCSPISGHRSVSWYQQTPGQGLQFLFEYFSETQRNKGNFPGRFSGRQFSNSRSEMNVSTLELGDSALYLCASSLVGTGVSPLHFGNGTRLTVT.

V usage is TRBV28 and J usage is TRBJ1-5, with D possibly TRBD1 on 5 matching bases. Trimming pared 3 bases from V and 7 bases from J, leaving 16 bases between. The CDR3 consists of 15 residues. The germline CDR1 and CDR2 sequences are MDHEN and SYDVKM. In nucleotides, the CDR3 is TGTGCCAGCAGTTTGGACAATCTTCAAGGGCAGCCCCAGCATTTT. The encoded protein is CASSLDNLQGQPQHF.

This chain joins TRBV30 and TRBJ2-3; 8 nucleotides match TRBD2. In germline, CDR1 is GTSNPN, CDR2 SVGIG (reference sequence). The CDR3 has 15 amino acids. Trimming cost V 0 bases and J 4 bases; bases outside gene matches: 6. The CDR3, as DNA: TGTGCCTGGAGTGTGGGGCTAGCGGGCCCAGATACGCAGTATTTT. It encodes CAWSVGLAGPDTQYF.

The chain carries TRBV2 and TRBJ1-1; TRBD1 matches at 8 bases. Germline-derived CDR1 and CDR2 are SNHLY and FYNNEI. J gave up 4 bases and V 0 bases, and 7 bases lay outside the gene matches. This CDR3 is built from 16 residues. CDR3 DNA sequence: TGTGCCAGCAGTGAAGCGCCAGGGGGCTTTACCACTGAAGCTTTCTTT. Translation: CASSEAPGGFTTEAFF.

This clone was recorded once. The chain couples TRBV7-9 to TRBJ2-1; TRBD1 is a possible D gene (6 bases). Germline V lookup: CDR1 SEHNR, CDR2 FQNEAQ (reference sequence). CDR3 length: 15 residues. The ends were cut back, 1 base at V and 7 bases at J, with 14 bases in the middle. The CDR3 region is CASSLGEGVGNEQFF. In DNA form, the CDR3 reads TGTGCCAGCAGCTTAGGAGAGGGGGTCGGGAATGAGCAGTTCTTC.

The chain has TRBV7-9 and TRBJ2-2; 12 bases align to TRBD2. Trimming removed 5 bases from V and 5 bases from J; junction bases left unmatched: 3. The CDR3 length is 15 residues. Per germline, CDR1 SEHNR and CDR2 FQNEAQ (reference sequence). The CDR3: CASSPGTSGTGELFF. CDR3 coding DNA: TGTGCCAGCAGCCCCGGGACTAGCGGGACCGGGGAGCTGTTTTTT.

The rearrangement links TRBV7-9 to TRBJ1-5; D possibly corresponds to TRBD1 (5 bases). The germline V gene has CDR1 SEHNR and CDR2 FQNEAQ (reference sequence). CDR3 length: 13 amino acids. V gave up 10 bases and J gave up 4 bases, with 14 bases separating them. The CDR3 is CATSQGGNQPQHF. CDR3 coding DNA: TGTGCCACCTCTCAGGGTGGAAATCAGCCCCAGCATTTT.

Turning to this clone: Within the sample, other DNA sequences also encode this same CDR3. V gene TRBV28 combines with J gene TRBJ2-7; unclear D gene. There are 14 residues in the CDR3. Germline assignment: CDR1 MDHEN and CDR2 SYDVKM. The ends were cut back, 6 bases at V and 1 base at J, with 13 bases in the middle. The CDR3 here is CASRLGTNSYEQYF. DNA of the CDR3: TGTGCCAGCAGACTGGGCACAAATTCCTACGAGCAGTACTTC. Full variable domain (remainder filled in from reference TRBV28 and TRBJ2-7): DVKVTQSSRYLVKRTGEKVFLECVQDMDHENMFWYRQDPGLGLRLIYFSYDVKMKEKGDIPEGYSVSREKKERFSLILESASTNQTSMYLCASRLGTNSYEQYFGPGTRLTVT.

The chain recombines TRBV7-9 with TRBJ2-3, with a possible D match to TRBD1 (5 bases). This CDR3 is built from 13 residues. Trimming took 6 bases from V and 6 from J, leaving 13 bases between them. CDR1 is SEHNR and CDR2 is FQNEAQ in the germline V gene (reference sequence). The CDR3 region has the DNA TGTGCCAGCAGTTCCGACAGTTTGGATACGCAGTATTTT. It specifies CASSSDSLDTQYF. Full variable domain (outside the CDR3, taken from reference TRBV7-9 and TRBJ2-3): DTGVSQNPRHKITKRGQNVTFRCDPISEHNRLYWYRQTLGQGPEFLTYFQNEAQLEKSRLLSDRFSAERPKGSFSTLEIQRTEQGDSAMYLCASSSDSLDTQYFGPGTRLTVL.

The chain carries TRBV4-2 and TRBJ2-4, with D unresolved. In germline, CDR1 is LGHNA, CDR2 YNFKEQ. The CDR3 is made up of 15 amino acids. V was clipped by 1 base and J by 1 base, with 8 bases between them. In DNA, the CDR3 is TGTGCCAGCAGCCAAGGCGCGATCGCCAAAAACATTCAGTACTTC. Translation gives CASSQGAIAKNIQYF.

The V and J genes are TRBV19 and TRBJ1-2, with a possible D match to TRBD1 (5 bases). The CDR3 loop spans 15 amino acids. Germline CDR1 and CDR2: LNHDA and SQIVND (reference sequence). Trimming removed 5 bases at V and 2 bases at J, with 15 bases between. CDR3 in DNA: TGTGCCAGTAGTGCCTCACAGGAACGCAACTATGGCTACACCTTC. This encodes CASSASQERNYGYTF.